The rows below give T cell receptor beta chains drawn from one sample of a study of lung T cells in sarcoidosis with Löfgren's syndrome. Each CDR3 protein gets one entry after TCRdb re-called the reads with MiXCR. The repertoire holds 15,000 to 25,000 distinct CDR3 sequences, with about 21% as singletons. Sequences were obtained from CD4+ T cells from bronchoalveolar lavage. Source of these receptors: a human donor with sarcoidosis (Löfgren's syndrome or another form), or a control subject (not recorded which). The CDR3 runs from the conserved cysteine through the conserved F or W. Each record gives: V gene, CDR3 length, J gene, D gene, clone size, CDR3 protein, CDR3 DNA. D genes are given only for firm matches. Clone sizes are given selectively: once, few, many, or a class where the clone is expanded.

>TRBV7-2|17|TRBJ2-3|TRBD2|many
CASSLAASGASTDTQYF
TGTGCCAGCAGCTTAGCGGCTAGCGGAGCTAGCACAGATACGCAGTATTTT
>TRBV7-9|17|TRBJ2-7|TRBD1|.
CASSVSPFGTDSYEQYF
TGTGCCAGCAGCGTCTCTCCTTTCGGGACAGATTCCTACGAGCAGTACTTC
>TRBV20-1|10|TRBJ2-1|.|medium-sized
CSARTNEQFF
TGCAGTGCCAGGACAAATGAGCAGTTCTTC
>TRBV18|15|TRBJ1-1|TRBD1|few
CASSPQGQGGTEAFF
TGTGCCAGCTCACCCCAAGGACAGGGCGGCACTGAAGCTTTCTTT
>TRBV27|17|TRBJ2-2|.|many
CASRRRTVDIMGGELFF
TGTGCCAGCAGGAGACGGACAGTTGATATTATGGGCGGGGAGCTGTTTTTT
>TRBV7-2|14|TRBJ2-1|TRBD2|many
CASSLGREKNEQFF
TGTGCCAGCAGCTTGGGGCGGGAGAAGAATGAGCAGTTCTTC
>TRBV20-1|16|TRBJ2-1|TRBD2|once
CSAKDLGGSSYNEQFF
TGCAGTGCTAAAGACCTCGGCGGGAGCTCCTACAATGAGCAGTTCTTC
>TRBV7-9|16|TRBJ2-1|TRBD2|many
CASSLGTSGPYNEQFF
TGTGCCAGCAGCTTGGGGACTAGCGGACCATACAATGAGCAGTTCTTC
>TRBV7-2|16|TRBJ1-5|.|many
CASSLVAGARGQPQHF
TGTGCCAGCAGCTTAGTGGCGGGGGCGAGAGGTCAGCCCCAGCATTTT
>TRBV4-3|15|TRBJ2-3|TRBD1|many
CASSQGTGWADTQYF
TGCGCCAGCAGCCAGGGGACAGGGTGGGCAGATACGCAGTATTTT
>TRBV12-3/TRBV12-4|13|TRBJ1-1|TRBD1|.
CASSDRGRTEAFF
TGTGCCAGCAGCGACAGGGGACGGACTGAAGCTTTCTTT
>TRBV18|16|TRBJ2-1|.|.
CASSPPAGKAYNEQFF
TGTGCCAGCTCACCACCGGCGGGTAAGGCCTACAATGAGCAGTTCTTC
>TRBV20-1|20|TRBJ2-7|TRBD2|many
CSARGQLAGPSIFPLYEQYF
TGCAGTGCTAGAGGGCAGCTAGCGGGACCATCGATCTTCCCCCTCTACGAGCAGTACTTC
>TRBV9|16|TRBJ2-3|.|few
CASSVDTGGSTDTQYF
TGTGCCAGCAGCGTAGATACCGGCGGAAGCACAGATACGCAGTATTTT
>TRBV5-4|12|TRBJ2-5|.|.
CASRQGQETQYF
TGTGCCAGCAGACAAGGACAAGAGACCCAGTACTTC
>TRBV6-2/TRBV6-3|17|TRBJ1-5|.|once
CASSYSFLGGSNQPQHF
TGTGCCAGCAGCTACTCGTTCCTGGGGGGTAGCAATCAGCCCCAGCATTTT